This passage covers 21 T cell receptor beta chains from one sample sequenced in a study of blood T cells in healthy people across ages. The authors ran a second PCR of about 7 to 11 cycles using a sample-barcoded 5' primer and a J-beta primer mix. Via MiXCR, TCRdb re-called the 5' RACE reads, giving one row per CDR3 protein. The profile shows about 780,000 distinct CDR3 sequences, about 46% of them singletons. Sequencing used blood. All receptors derive from an older man in good health.

V usage is TRBV29-1 and J usage is TRBJ2-4; a weak D match, TRBD2 (5 bases). The CDR3 contains 17 residues. V lost 4 bases to trimming and J lost 0 bases, with 19 bases between them. Looked up from germline, CDR1 is SQVTM and CDR2 is ANQGSEA. The CDR3 nucleotides are TGCAGCGTTGCGGAAAAGGGAGATCCACTAGCCAAAAACATTCAGTACTTC. Residues: CSVAEKGDPLAKNIQYF.

This rearrangement joins TRBV4-2 to TRBJ2-1, with 7 bases matching TRBD1. CDR1 LGHNA and CDR2 YNFKEQ come from the germline V gene. This CDR3 is built from 14 residues. V lost 3 bases and J lost 5; bases outside the gene matches: 4. The CDR3 here is CASSHPGTDNEQFF. For the CDR3, the DNA is TGTGCCAGCAGCCATCCCGGGACAGACAATGAGCAGTTCTTC.

The V gene is TRBV12-3 or TRBV12-4, the J gene TRBJ2-3; possibly TRBD1 for D (5 bases). The CDR3 contains 15 residues. The V gene lost 7 bases and the J gene lost 4 bases, with 18 bases spanning the gap. CDR3 nucleotides: TGTGCCAGCACCAGGGAAAGAGATCAGGCAGATACGCAGTATTTT. Protein sequence: CASTRERDQADTQYF.

The gene calls are TRBV4-1 and TRBJ2-5; TRBD1 matches 10 bases. Germline-derived CDR1 and CDR2 are MGHRA and YSYEKL. The junction had 2 bases not matched to a gene; V was cut back by 2 bases and J by 2 bases. The CDR3 covers 15 residues. The CDR3 loop reads CASSQLDRGQETQYF. CDR3 sequence (DNA): TGCGCCAGCAGCCAACTGGACAGGGGGCAAGAGACCCAGTACTTC.

Concerning this clonotype itself: One end of the junction is discordant with germline, which a read error may explain. J is TRBJ2-5 and V is TRBV7-9; tentatively, D is TRBD2 (5 bases). Germline V lookup: CDR1 SEHNR, CDR2 FQNEAQ (reference sequence). The CDR3 extends over 15 amino acids. This CDR3 reads CASSLVLGIQEIQYF. CDR3 bases: TGTGCCAGCAGCTTAGTTCTCGGGATCCAAGAGATCCAGTACTTC.

Worth noting for this clonotype: A read error may produce the germline difference seen at one junction end. The chain carries TRBV28 and TRBJ2-3; 10 bases match TRBD2. Germline V gives CDR1 MDHEN, CDR2 SYDVKM. The CDR3 extends over 16 amino acids. CDR3 coding DNA: TGTGCCAGCAGCCTTTTCCTAGCGGGAGTCTCAGATGCGCAGTATTTT. It translates to CASSLFLAGVSDAQYF.

The V and J genes are TRBV5-1 and TRBJ2-7; D possibly corresponds to TRBD2 (5 bases). CDR1 and CDR2 from the germline V gene are SGHRS and YFSETQ. Trimming took off 5 bases at V and 2 bases at J, with 17 bases between the two ends. The length of the CDR3 is 15 residues. The DNA of the CDR3 is TGCGCCAGCAGACCGGAACCGGGAAAAACCTACGAGCAGTACTTC. As protein: CASRPEPGKTYEQYF. The whole variable domain, filled in from reference TRBV5-1 and TRBJ2-7, reads KAGVTQTPRYLIKTRGQQVTLSCSPISGHRSVSWYQQTPGQGLQFLFEYFSETQRNKGNFPGRFSGRQFSNSRSEMNVSTLELGDSALYLCASRPEPGKTYEQYFGPGTRLTVT.

The rearrangement links TRBV5-1 to TRBJ2-6; D may be TRBD1 (6 bases). V lost 4 bases, J lost 0 bases, and 20 bases lay in between. Germline CDR1 reads SGHRS; CDR2 reads YFSETQ. The length of the CDR3 is 19 residues. Here the CDR3 DNA reads TGCGCCAGCAGCCGATCGTCCAGGGGTGGGTCCTCTGGGGCCAACGTCCTGACTTTC. This sequence encodes CASSRSSRGGSSGANVLTF.

This clonotype was counted only a few times. The gene calls are TRBV20-1 and TRBJ2-7; possibly TRBD1 for D (5 bases). CDR1 DFQATT and CDR2 SNEGSKA come from the germline V gene (reference sequence). The CDR3 consists of 14 residues. V dropped 3 bases and J dropped 2 bases, with 14 bases sitting between them. This CDR3 is CSASKTDSPYEQYF. Written as DNA, the CDR3 is TGCAGTGCTAGTAAGACCGACAGCCCCTACGAGCAGTACTTC.

The chain combines TRBV9 with TRBJ2-3, with 7 bases identical to TRBD2. V lost 4 bases, J lost 2 bases, and 10 bases stayed unmatched. CDR3 length: 16 residues. Germline V gene sequence: CDR1 SGDLS, CDR2 YYNGEE. The CDR3 DNA follows: TGTGCCAGCAGCCGGACTGGCGGGAGAGTCACAGATACGCAGTATTTT. This encodes CASSRTGGRVTDTQYF.

The chain is built from TRBV4-2 and TRBJ1-5; no reliable D call. Germline assignment: CDR1 LGHNA and CDR2 YNFKEQ. There are 15 residues in the CDR3. Between the trimmed V and J ends, which lost 1 base and 4 bases, there was a span of 11 bases. CDR3 nucleotides: TGTGCCAGCAGCCAAGCTACCGTCGTAAATCAGCCCCAGCATTTT. This sequence encodes CASSQATVVNQPQHF.

This clonotype was seen more than once but under ten times. The chain has TRBV28 and TRBJ2-5, with TRBD1 identical over 7 bases. V was clipped by 2 bases and J by 11 bases; unmatched bases: 14. The germline V gene has CDR1 MDHEN and CDR2 SYDVKM. The CDR3 length is 15 residues. The CDR3 here is CASSLPGGFYNEQYF. The CDR3 coding sequence is TGTGCCAGCAGTTTACCAGGGGGATTTTACAATGAGCAGTACTTC.

This clonotype appeared a few times. This CDR3 is CASSVGGLAANEQFF. CDR3 bases: TGTGCCAGCAGCGTGGGGGGACTAGCGGCAAATGAGCAGTTCTTC. This chain joins TRBV9 and TRBJ2-1, with 11 nucleotides matching TRBD2. CDR3 length equals 15 residues. The V gene's germline CDR1 is SGDLS and CDR2 YYNGEE. V shed 2 bases, J shed 7 bases, and the junction held 5 bases outside the gene matches.

Regarding this clonotype: A much more abundant neighbour one base away suggests this may be a read error. The chain couples TRBV7-2 to TRBJ2-5; the D gene is possibly TRBD1 (6 bases). CDR3 length equals 15 residues. Germline assignment: CDR1 SGHTA and CDR2 FQGNSA. The V gene lost 2 bases and the J gene lost 11 bases, with 21 bases spanning the gap. The chain's CDR3 is CASSLWGQSSDEQYF. The CDR3 DNA sequence: TGTGCCAGCAGCTTATGGGGGCAAAGTTCTGATGAGCAGTACTTC.

This clonotype has more than one count but fewer than ten. This rearrangement joins TRBV14 to TRBJ2-1, with a weak D call TRBD1 (6 bases). Germline lookup yields CDR1 SGHDN and CDR2 FVKESK. V was pared by 2 bases and J by 6 bases, with 14 bases between. The CDR3 spans 15 residues. CDR3 sequence (DNA): TGTGCCAGCAGCCAACCGGGACACCGCGGCAATGAGCAGTTCTTC. This encodes CASSQPGHRGNEQFF. The full variable domain, in which reference TRBV14 and TRBJ2-1 provide the parts outside the CDR3, is EAGVTQFPSHSVIEKGQTVTLRCDPISGHDNLYWYRRVMGKEIKFLLHFVKESKQDESGMPNNRFLAERTGGTYSTLKVQPAELEDSGVYFCASSQPGHRGNEQFFGPGTRLTVL.

The chain carries TRBV7-2 and TRBJ2-3; a possible D gene is TRBD1 (6 bases). V was cut by 2 bases and J by 10 bases, with 13 bases left in between. The CDR3 is made up of 13 amino acids. Looked up from germline, CDR1 is SGHTA and CDR2 is FQGNSA. The CDR3 loop is CASSLRQATAQYF. DNA of the CDR3: TGTGCCAGCAGCTTACGACAGGCCACGGCGCAGTATTTT.

This clonotype was seen repeatedly, ten times or more. The chain couples TRBV7-2 to TRBJ2-3; D remains unclear. V was trimmed by 4 bases and J by 6 bases, leaving 17 bases between them. This CDR3 has 15 residues. Per the germline V gene, CDR1 is SGHTA and CDR2 is FQGNSA. The DNA of the CDR3 is TGTGCCAGCAGCTCAATCCCTACGAAGCTCGATACGCAGTATTTT. Its translation is CASSSIPTKLDTQYF.

The rearrangement links TRBV20-1 to TRBJ2-7; the match to TRBD2 covers 11 bases. The V and J ends lost 1 base and 7 bases, in that order; junction bases with no gene match: 6. CDR1 and CDR2 from the germline V gene are DFQATT and SNEGSKA (reference sequence). The CDR3 spans 14 residues. The CDR3 DNA reads as TGCAGTGCTAGAGCTAGCGGGGGGACCGGGGAGCAGTACTTC. Amino acid sequence: CSARASGGTGEQYF.

The chain has TRBV20-1 and TRBJ2-5, with D perhaps matching TRBD2 (7 bases). V lost 7 bases and J 5 bases, leaving 20 bases between the germline ends. This CDR3 has 14 amino acids. Germline V CDR1 and CDR2: DFQATT, SNEGSKA (reference sequence). Written as DNA, the CDR3 is TGCAGTGTTAGTGTCGGGGGGACACTCGAGACCCAGTACTTC. Translation gives CSVSVGGTLETQYF.

The J gene is TRBJ2-7, the V gene TRBV6-5, with no clear D. The V gene's germline CDR1 is MNHEY and CDR2 SVGAGI. CDR3 size: 15 residues. Deletions cut 4 bases from V and 1 base from J, with 14 bases between. The CDR3 protein is CASSSPMTKSYEQYF. The CDR3 DNA follows: TGTGCCAGCAGTTCACCAATGACAAAGTCCTACGAGCAGTACTTC.

A few counts support this clonotype. The V gene is TRBV4-1, the J gene TRBJ2-7; D is ambiguous. V was trimmed by 4 bases and J by 0 bases, leaving 13 bases between them. The length of the CDR3 is 15 residues. The germline V gene encodes CDR1 MGHRA and CDR2 YSYEKL. CDR3: CASSLNTQSSYEQYF. CDR3 nucleotides: TGCGCCAGCAGCCTGAACACGCAGAGCTCCTACGAGCAGTACTTC.